Listed below are T cell receptor beta chains from one sample, sequenced in a study of glioma-infiltrating T cells after dendritic cell vaccination. Only in-frame clones appear in the TCRdb table, and some are missing; sequencing was by immunoSEQ multiplex PCR. The data contain about 50,000 clones, over 75% of them seen just once; the ten biggest clones take up roughly an eighth. The material was blood, obtained before dendritic cell vaccination. The receptors here all came from a human donor with glioblastoma. CDR3s include the opening cysteine and the closing phenylalanine or tryptophan. The D gene is left open where the match is weak. For some rows the clone size is stated as once, few or many, or as a class when expanded; others skip it.

CDR3nt | CDR3aa | v_gene | d_gene | abundance | j_gene
TGTGCCAGCAGCGGAAAGACAGGGCGGACAGATACGCAGTATTTT | CASSGKTGRTDTQYF | TRBV5-4 | TRBD1 | . | TRBJ2-3
TGTGCCAGCAGTGTTCGGCGGGGGGACCTCACAGATACGCAGTATTTT | CASSVRRGDLTDTQYF | TRBV2 | TRBD2 | . | TRBJ2-3
TGTGCCAGCAGTTCCGATACAGGGGGCTATCAGCCCCAGCATTTT | CASSSDTGGYQPQHF | TRBV7-2 | TRBD1 | few | TRBJ1-5
TGTGCCATTCGAGGTGTCGTGAACACTGAAGCTTTCTTT | CAIRGVVNTEAFF | TRBV19 | . | . | TRBJ1-1
TGCGCCAGCAGCCAAGTCCAGGGTTCAGATACGCAGTATTTT | CASSQVQGSDTQYF | TRBV4-1 | . | . | TRBJ2-3
TGTGCCAGTACCCCACCGGCAGGGGACGACCTTAACTATGGCTACACCTTC | CASTPPAGDDLNYGYTF | TRBV19 | . | . | TRBJ1-2
TGTGCCAGCAGCTTAGCCGGGAGGGGCACAGATACGCAGTATTTT | CASSLAGRGTDTQYF | TRBV11-2 | TRBD2 | . | TRBJ2-3
TGCGCCAGCAGCATCTACCCCGGGGAGACCCAGTACTTC | CASSIYPGETQYF | TRBV5-1 | . | . | TRBJ2-5
TGTGCCAGCAGCCAATACGGACAGAAGTCCTACAATGAGCAGTTCTTC | CASSQYGQKSYNEQFF | TRBV14 | . | . | TRBJ2-1
TGTGCCAGTAGTATCAGGGAAAGCCGTATGATGGCTGCATGGGGCTACACCTTC | CASSIRESRMMAAWGYTF | TRBV19 | . | . | TRBJ1-2
TGTGCCTGGGCCGCGGGACTAGCAATCGGGACCCAGTACTTC | CAWAAGLAIGTQYF | TRBV30 | TRBD2 | . | TRBJ2-5
TGCGCCAGCAGCCAAGGGACGACAGCCTCCTACGAGCAGTACTTC | CASSQGTTASYEQYF | TRBV4-3 | . | . | TRBJ2-7
TGTGCCAGCGGCCGGGACAGGGTTTTGGAGACCCAGTACTTC | CASGRDRVLETQYF | TRBV2 | TRBD1 | . | TRBJ2-5
TGTGCCAGTAAGAACGGACTAGCTAGAAATGAGCAGTTCTTC | CASKNGLARNEQFF | TRBV19 | TRBD2 | . | TRBJ2-1
TGTGCCAGCAGCGCAGGGGGCGGTTCTGAGGAGACCCAGTACTTC | CASSAGGGSEETQYF | TRBV9 | TRBD1 | . | TRBJ2-5
TGCGCCAGCAGCCTACGAGCAGGACAGGGAGGGGAGACCCAGTACTTC | CASSLRAGQGGETQYF | TRBV4-3 | . | . | TRBJ2-5
TGTGCCAGCAGTACGAGGGAAAACATTCAGTACTTC | CASSTRENIQYF | TRBV6-5 | . | few | TRBJ2-4
TGTGCCTACAACAAAGCGGGAGAAGAAGAGACCCAGTACTTC | CAYNKAGEEETQYF | TRBV30 | TRBD2 | . | TRBJ2-5
TGTGCCAGCAGCTTAGCCCCTACTACTAGCGGGGGGGCCTACGAGCAGTACTTC | CASSLAPTTSGGAYEQYF | TRBV7-2 | TRBD2 | . | TRBJ2-7
TGCGCCAGCAGCCGACAGGGTTTGGCCGGGGAGCTGTTTTTT | CASSRQGLAGELFF | TRBV4-1 | TRBD1 | . | TRBJ2-2
TGTGCCAGCAGGTTACAGGGAGGGACTGAAGCTTTCTTT | CASRLQGGTEAFF | TRBV6-5 | . | . | TRBJ1-1
TGTGCCAGCAGACAGGACGAAGAGACCCAGTACTTC | CASRQDEETQYF | TRBV6-1 | . | once | TRBJ2-5
TGTGCCAGCGGACAGAGGAGCAATCAGCCCCAGCATTTT | CASGQRSNQPQHF | TRBV6-6 | . | few | TRBJ1-5
TGTGCCAGCAGCCCGGGACTAGCGGGAGCGGGGAACGAGCAGTACTTC | CASSPGLAGAGNEQYF | TRBV7-2 | TRBD2 | . | TRBJ2-7
TGTGCCAGCAGTTACTCTCCGGGACAGGGAGACTATGGCTACACCTTC | CASSYSPGQGDYGYTF | TRBV6-5 | TRBD1 | . | TRBJ1-2
TGTGCCAGCAGCCTCTACAATGAGCAGTTCTTC | CASSLYNEQFF | TRBV6-1 | . | . | TRBJ2-1
TGCGCCAGCAGCCAAGGTACCCAGTGGTTCTTC | CASSQGTQWFF | TRBV4-1 | . | . | TRBJ2-1
TGTGCCAGCAGTTCCGACAGGGGGTTTGTCTATGGCTACACCTTC | CASSSDRGFVYGYTF | TRBV7-6 | TRBD1 | . | TRBJ1-2
TGCGCCAGCAGCCTACCGGGTTTCAGGAACACTGAAGCTTTCTTT | CASSLPGFRNTEAFF | TRBV5-1 | . | . | TRBJ1-1
TGTGCCAGCAGGGCGGGACAGGGGGCAAACGAGCAGTACTTC | CASRAGQGANEQYF | TRBV27 | TRBD1 | . | TRBJ2-7
TGCAGCGTTGCGGGCAGGGGAAATAGCTATGGCTACACCTTC | CSVAGRGNSYGYTF | TRBV29-1 | . | few | TRBJ1-2
TGTGCCAGCAGCGTAGCTGGCGGGCAGCGGGAGGGCCGGGTCTTC | CASSVAGGQREGRVF | TRBV9 | TRBD2 | . | TRBJ2-1
TGTGCCAGCAGCCCGGACAGCAGATACTCTGGGGCCAACGTCCTGACTTTC | CASSPDSRYSGANVLTF | TRBV11-3 | . | . | TRBJ2-6
TGCGCCAGCAGCTTGGTGCTAGCGGGAGCGAGAAACGAGCAGTACTTC | CASSLVLAGARNEQYF | TRBV5-1 | TRBD2 | . | TRBJ2-7
TGTGCCAGCAGTGCGGACTCCTACAATGAGCAGTTCTTC | CASSADSYNEQFF | TRBV5-4 | . | . | TRBJ2-1
TGTGCCAGCAGCTTTACTAGCGGGAGAAGCCACCAAAATAGCATTCAGTACTTC | CASSFTSGRSHQNSIQYF | TRBV7-2 | TRBD2 | . | TRBJ2-4
TGCGCCAGCAGCTTGGTTGCGGGACAGGGCTCCGGCTACACCTTC | CASSLVAGQGSGYTF | TRBV5-1 | TRBD1 | . | TRBJ1-2
TGTGCCAGCAGCTTAGCACAGTCCTATGGCTACACCTTC | CASSLAQSYGYTF | TRBV7-2 | . | . | TRBJ1-2
TGTGCCAGTAGAACCGCCGGGACTAGTCTCTCTACCGGGGAGCTGTTTTTT | CASRTAGTSLSTGELFF | TRBV19 | TRBD2 | . | TRBJ2-2
TGTGCCAGTAGCGGGACAGGGGGTAATGAGCAGTTCTTC | CASSGTGGNEQFF | TRBV19 | TRBD1 | few | TRBJ2-1
TGTGCCAGCAGTTTCTCTTCTACAGGGGGCCGTGGCGATGGCTACACCTTC | CASSFSSTGGRGDGYTF | TRBV7-2 | TRBD1 | . | TRBJ1-2
TGTGCCAGCAGCTTAGTCCGGTGGACAGGGGAGTCCGAGCAGTACTTC | CASSLVRWTGESEQYF | TRBV7-2 | TRBD1 | . | TRBJ2-7